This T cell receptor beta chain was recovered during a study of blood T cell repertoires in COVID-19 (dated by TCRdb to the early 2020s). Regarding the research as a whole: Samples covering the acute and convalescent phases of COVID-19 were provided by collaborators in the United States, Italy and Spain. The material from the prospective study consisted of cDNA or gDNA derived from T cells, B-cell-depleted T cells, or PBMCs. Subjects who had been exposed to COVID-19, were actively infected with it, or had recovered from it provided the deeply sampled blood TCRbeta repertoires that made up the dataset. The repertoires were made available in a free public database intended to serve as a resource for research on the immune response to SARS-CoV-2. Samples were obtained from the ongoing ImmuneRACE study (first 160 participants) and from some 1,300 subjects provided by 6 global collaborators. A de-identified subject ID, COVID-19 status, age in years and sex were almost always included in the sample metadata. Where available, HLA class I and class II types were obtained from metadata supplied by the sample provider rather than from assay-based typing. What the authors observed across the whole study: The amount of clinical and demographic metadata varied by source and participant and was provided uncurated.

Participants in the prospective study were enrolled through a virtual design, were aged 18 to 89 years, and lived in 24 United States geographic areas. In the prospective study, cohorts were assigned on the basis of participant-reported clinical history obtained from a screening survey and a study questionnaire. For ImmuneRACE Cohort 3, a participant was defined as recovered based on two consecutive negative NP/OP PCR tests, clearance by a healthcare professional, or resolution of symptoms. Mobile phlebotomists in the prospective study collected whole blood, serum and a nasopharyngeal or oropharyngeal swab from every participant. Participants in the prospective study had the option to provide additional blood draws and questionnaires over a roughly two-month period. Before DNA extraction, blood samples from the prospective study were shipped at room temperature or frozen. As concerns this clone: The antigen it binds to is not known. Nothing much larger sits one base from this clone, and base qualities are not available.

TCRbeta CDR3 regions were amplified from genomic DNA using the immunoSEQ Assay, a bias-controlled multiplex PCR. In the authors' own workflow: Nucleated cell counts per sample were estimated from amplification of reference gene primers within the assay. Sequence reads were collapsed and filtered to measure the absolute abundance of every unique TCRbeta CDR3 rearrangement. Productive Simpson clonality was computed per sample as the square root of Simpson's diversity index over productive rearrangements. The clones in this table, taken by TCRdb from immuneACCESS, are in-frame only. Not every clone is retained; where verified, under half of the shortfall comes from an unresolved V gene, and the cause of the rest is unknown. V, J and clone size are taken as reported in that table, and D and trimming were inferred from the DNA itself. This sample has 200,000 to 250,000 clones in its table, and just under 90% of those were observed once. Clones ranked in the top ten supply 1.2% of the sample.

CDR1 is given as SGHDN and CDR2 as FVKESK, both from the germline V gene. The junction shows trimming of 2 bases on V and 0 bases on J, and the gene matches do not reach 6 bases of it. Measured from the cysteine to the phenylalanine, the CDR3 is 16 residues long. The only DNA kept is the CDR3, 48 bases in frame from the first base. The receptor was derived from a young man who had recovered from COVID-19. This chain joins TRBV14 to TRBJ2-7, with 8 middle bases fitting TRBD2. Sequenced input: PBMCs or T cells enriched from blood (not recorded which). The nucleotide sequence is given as TGTGCCAGCAGCCAAACCTTAGCGGGAAGCTCCTACGAGCAGTACTTC. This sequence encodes CASSQTLAGSSYEQYF.